Listed below are T cell receptor beta chains from one sample, sequenced in a study of CD8 T cells in Susac syndrome. TCRdb reprocessed the immunoSEQ multiplex PCR reads via MiXCR and lists one record per CDR3 protein. The sample includes roughly 180,000 distinct CDR3 sequences, roughly 92% of them seen just once. Sequenced sample: CD4+ T cells from PBMCs. These receptors originate from a human donor with multiple sclerosis. CDR3s include the opening cysteine and the closing phenylalanine or tryptophan. The D gene is left open where the match is weak. Rows give clone size only sometimes, using once, few, many, or a class for an expanded clone.

V gene,D gene,CDR3 length,clone size,J gene,CDR3 DNA,CDR3 protein
TRBV29-1,.,11,.,TRBJ1-2,TGCAGCGTTGAGTCCCGCTATGGCTACACCTTC,CSVESRYGYTF
TRBV6-6,.,15,.,TRBJ1-1,TGTGCCAGCAGTTACGGCGGAACTATGAACACTGAAGCTTTCTTT,CASSYGGTMNTEAFF
TRBV2,TRBD2,15,.,TRBJ2-1,TGTGCCAGCAGTGCGGGACTAGCGGGAGGGGATGAGCAGTTCTTC,CASSAGLAGGDEQFF
TRBV3-1,.,13,.,TRBJ1-1,TGTGCCAGCAGCCATGGGTCCAACACTGAAGCTTTCTTT,CASSHGSNTEAFF
TRBV5-1,.,15,.,TRBJ2-7,TGCGCCAGCAGCATGTCAGGGGACCCTACCTACGAGCAGTACTTC,CASSMSGDPTYEQYF
TRBV13,TRBD1,16,.,TRBJ2-7,TGTGCCAGCAGCTTAGGGGACAGGTTCAGCTCCTACGAGCAGTACTTC,CASSLGDRFSSYEQYF
TRBV7-3,TRBD2,15,.,TRBJ2-7,TGTGCCAGCAGCTTAGGGACCGGGACTAACTACGAGCAGTACTTC,CASSLGTGTNYEQYF
TRBV6-1,.,13,.,TRBJ1-1,TGTGCCAGCATTAGGATCGAGACGACCGAAGCTTTCTTT,CASIRIETTEAFF
TRBV6-1,TRBD1,15,few,TRBJ2-7,TGTGCCAGCAGCCCGTGGACAGGGAGCTCCTACGAGCAGTACTTC,CASSPWTGSSYEQYF
TRBV20-1,TRBD2,15,.,TRBJ2-7,TGCAGTGCTAGAGAATCGACTAGCGGGAGTGGGGAGCAGTACTTC,CSARESTSGSGEQYF
TRBV18,.,13,.,TRBJ1-1,TGTGCCAGCTCACCTACAGAGAACACTGAAGCTTTCTTT,CASSPTENTEAFF
TRBV24-1,TRBD2,17,.,TRBJ2-2,TGTGCCACCAGTGACCCTTCCGGGACTAGAGGAACCGGGGAGCTGTTTTTT,CATSDPSGTRGTGELFF
TRBV9,.,15,.,TRBJ2-1,TGTGCCAGCAGCTCGAGGGACTCGACGTACAATGAGCAGTTCTTC,CASSSRDSTYNEQFF
TRBV7-6,.,17,.,TRBJ2-2,TGTGCCAGCAGCTTAGACGCCCCGGGACCGAACACCGGGGAGCTGTTTTTT,CASSLDAPGPNTGELFF
TRBV19,.,16,once,TRBJ2-1,TGTGCCAGTAGTAGCCAGGACGGAAGCTCCTACAATGAGCAGTTCTTC,CASSSQDGSSYNEQFF
TRBV5-1,TRBD1,16,.,TRBJ2-3,TGCGCCAGCAGCCTGACTACAGGGGCCCGCACAGATACGCAGTATTTT,CASSLTTGARTDTQYF
TRBV2,.,15,.,TRBJ2-7,TGTGCCAGCATCAAAAGCGGGACAGGCTCCTACGAGCAGTACTTC,CASIKSGTGSYEQYF
TRBV29-1,TRBD1,13,.,TRBJ2-1,TGCAGCGTTGAAAGAGGACAGGCGGATGAGCAGTTCTTC,CSVERGQADEQFF
TRBV19,.,13,.,TRBJ2-5,TGTGCCAGTAGTATCTCGAGTCAAGAGACCCAGTACTTC,CASSISSQETQYF
TRBV6-1,TRBD1,17,.,TRBJ1-6,TGTGCCAGCAGTCCCGGGACAGTAAAATACTATAATTCACCCCTCCACTTT,CASSPGTVKYYNSPLHF
TRBV20-1,TRBD2,14,.,TRBJ2-3,TGCAGTGCTATGGCGGGGGGTAGCACAGATACGCAGTATTTT,CSAMAGGSTDTQYF
TRBV24-1,TRBD1,16,.,TRBJ2-5,TGTGCCACCAGTGACCGCACAGGGGCCAGCCAAGAGACCCAGTACTTC,CATSDRTGASQETQYF
TRBV30,.,12,.,TRBJ1-1,TGTGCCTGGAGTATCCGCGGGCGGGAAGCTTTCTTT,CAWSIRGREAFF
TRBV24-1,TRBD1,15,.,TRBJ2-5,TGTACCACCAGTGATTTGAAGAGGGGGCGAGAGACCCAGTACTTC,CTTSDLKRGRETQYF
TRBV3-1,TRBD1,14,once,TRBJ1-3,TGTGCCAGCAGCGGGACAGGCTTGGCGCACACCATATATTTT,CASSGTGLAHTIYF
TRBV25-1,.,12,.,TRBJ1-2,TGTGCCAGCACCCCTCCTGGGGGAGGCTACACCTTC,CASTPPGGGYTF
TRBV12-3/TRBV12-4,.,14,.,TRBJ1-2,TGTGCCAGCAGTTTTTCAGGGGTTGGATATGGCTACACCTTC,CASSFSGVGYGYTF
TRBV13,TRBD1,15,few,TRBJ2-2,TGTGCCAGCAGCTTGGGACAGGAAAACACCGGGGAGCTGTTTTTT,CASSLGQENTGELFF
TRBV7-6,TRBD1,15,.,TRBJ2-7,TGTGCCAGCAGCTTAGGCCGGGACAGGGGCTACGAGCAGTACTTC,CASSLGRDRGYEQYF
TRBV4-1,.,15,.,TRBJ1-1,TGCGCCAGCAGCCTATTGACAGGCCGAAACACTGAAGCTTTCTTT,CASSLLTGRNTEAFF
TRBV5-1,TRBD2,15,.,TRBJ2-3,TGCGCCAGCAGAGGACTAGCGACTAGCACAGATACGCAGTATTTT,CASRGLATSTDTQYF
TRBV5-1,.,13,once,TRBJ1-5,TGCGCCAGCTGCCACAAGGGAGGTCAGCCCCAGCATTTT,CASCHKGGQPQHF
TRBV4-1,TRBD1,16,.,TRBJ2-7,TGCGCCAGCAGCCTGACACGGGACAGGGGGTACTACGAGCAGTACTTC,CASSLTRDRGYYEQYF
TRBV5-1,.,16,.,TRBJ1-6,TGCGCCAGCACGGTGGCCCCTGGTTCCTATAATTCACCCCTCCACTTT,CASTVAPGSYNSPLHF
TRBV12-3/TRBV12-4,.,12,.,TRBJ2-3,TGTGCCACCCGACAGGACACAGATACGCAGTATTTT,CATRQDTDTQYF
TRBV7-7,.,13,.,TRBJ2-1,TGTGCCAGCACCCCCGTGGGGGAGGCTGAGCAGTTCTTC,CASTPVGEAEQFF
TRBV30,.,15,.,TRBJ2-3,TGTGCCTGGACCATAGGGCTTACACGCACAGATACGCAGTATTTT,CAWTIGLTRTDTQYF
TRBV20-1,.,14,once,TRBJ1-2,TGCAGTGCTAGTCTCCAGGGACCTAACTATGGCTACACCTTC,CSASLQGPNYGYTF